These 17 T cell receptor beta chains were sequenced from one sample in a study of regulatory T cells in long-lasting Graves disease. Described time point: persistent/refractory GD, antithyroid drugs over 5 years with positive TRAb. Construction of the TCR library relied on RNA isolated from PBMCs. Building the TCR beta libraries relied on iRepertoire HTBI primers, and CDR3 regions underwent Arm-PCR. Using its own MiXCR run on the multiplex PCR reads, TCRdb lists one record per CDR3 protein. Seen here are 400,000 to 600,000 distinct CDR3 sequences, 20% to 25% observed once, and the top ten hold roughly 6.9%. The sequenced sample was peripheral blood mononuclear cells (PBMCs), obtained when the disease was refractory, from a patient treated with antithyroid drugs. Source of these receptors: a female donor with Graves disease.

This clonotype was found many times. The V and J genes are TRBV24-1 and TRBJ1-2; D not certain. The CDR3 length is 13 residues. Trimming took 2 bases from V and 5 from J, leaving 8 bases between them. Germline values: CDR1 KGHDR, CDR2 SFDVKD. CDR3 DNA: TGTGCCACCAGTGATTCTAACACGTATGGCTACACCTTC. It is translated as CATSDSNTYGYTF.

This clonotype has ten or more counts. The V and J genes are TRBV20-1 and TRBJ2-7; 11 bases agree with TRBD2. Germline V gene lookup returns CDR1 DFQATT and CDR2 SNEGSKA (reference sequence). Trimming took 1 base from V and 1 from J; bases not matched to a gene: 12. The CDR3 consists of 18 residues. The CDR3 DNA sequence: TGCAGTGCTAGAGGGGACCGACCGGGACTAGCGGTATCCTACGAGCAGTACTTC. Amino acid sequence: CSARGDRPGLAVSYEQYF.

This clonotype was detected ten times or more. The chain combines TRBV20-1 with TRBJ1-4; D might be TRBD1 (6 bases). The germline V gene has CDR1 DFQATT and CDR2 SNEGSKA (reference sequence). The CDR3 length is 14 residues. The germline V and J ends were trimmed by 4 bases and 7 bases, with 16 bases remaining between them. CDR3 region: CSATHSGQREKLFF. As DNA, the CDR3 is TGCAGTGCTACCCACTCTGGACAGCGTGAAAAACTGTTTTTT.

This clonotype was detected ten times or more. The V gene is TRBV10-3, the J gene TRBJ1-5, with 7 bases matching TRBD1. This CDR3 region has 14 residues. Germline CDR1 is ENHRY and CDR2 is SYGVKD. V was pared by 5 bases and J by 5 bases, with 6 bases of the junction left unmatched. The CDR3 DNA is TGTGCCATCAGTCCGGGACAGCAGGATCAGCCCCAGCATTTT. This gives the protein CAISPGQQDQPQHF.

V is TRBV9 and J is TRBJ2-1; unclear D gene. Per germline, CDR1 SGDLS and CDR2 YYNGEE. With 4 bases removed from V and 4 bases from J, the gap between germline ends came to 9 bases. This CDR3 has 13 residues. For the CDR3, the DNA is TGTGCCAGCAGCCCCCACAAATACAATGAGCAGTTCTTC. This sequence encodes CASSPHKYNEQFF. Filled out from reference TRBV9 and TRBJ2-1, the complete variable domain reads DSGVTQTPKHLITATGQRVTLRCSPRSGDLSVYWYQQSLDQGLQFLIQYYNGEERAKGNILERFSAQQFPDLHSELNLSSLELGDSALYFCASSPHKYNEQFFGPGTRLTVL.

The CDR3 is CASSVRGWAGVAGELFF. CDR3 in DNA: TGTGCCAGCAGCGTGAGGGGATGGGCGGGAGTAGCCGGGGAGCTGTTTTTT. The chain links TRBV11-2 to TRBJ2-2; TRBD2 aligns across 7 bases. The junction had 15 bases not matched to a gene; V was cut back by 5 bases and J by 6 bases. This CDR3 contains 17 residues. Germline CDR1 is SGHAT and CDR2 is FQNNGV. The full variable domain, rest sourced from reference TRBV11-2 and TRBJ2-2, is EAGVAQSPRYKIIEKRQSVAFWCNPISGHATLYWYQQILGQGPKLLIQFQNNGVVDDSQLPKDRFSAERLKGVDSTLKIQPAKLEDSAVYLCASSVRGWAGVAGELFFGEGSRLTVL.

The gene calls are TRBV6-2 or TRBV6-3 and TRBJ2-7; D is unclear. The CDR3 spans 13 residues. The V gene's germline CDR1 is MNHEY and CDR2 SVGEGT. V was clipped by 2 bases and J by 6 bases, with 11 bases between them. Here the CDR3 reads CASSYVDSGEQYF. CDR3 DNA sequence: TGTGCCAGCAGTTACGTCGACTCCGGCGAGCAGTACTTC.

This clonotype was seen many times. V gene TRBV12-3 or TRBV12-4 combines with J gene TRBJ2-5, with D perhaps assigned TRBD1 or TRBD2 (6 bases each). The CDR3 is 15 amino acids. Trimming left V 8 bases short and J 4 bases short, with 20 bases between. The CDR3 sequence is CASRKGGPGRETQYF. CDR3 in DNA: TGTGCCAGCCGAAAGGGGGGCCCCGGGAGAGAGACCCAGTACTTC.

This clonotype was counted many times. J is TRBJ2-7 and V is TRBV7-2; D gene ambiguous. This CDR3 has 14 amino acids. CDR1 and CDR2 (germline): SGHTA, FQGNSA. Trimming left V 5 bases short and J 4 bases short, with 15 bases between. The CDR3 here is CASSTSVAGYEQYF. The CDR3 bases are TGTGCCAGCAGCACCAGCGTGGCCGGTTACGAGCAGTACTTC.

This chain joins TRBV19 and TRBJ1-6; unclear D gene. Germline V gene sequence: CDR1 LNHDA, CDR2 SQIVND (reference sequence). Trimming took 3 bases from V and 7 from J, leaving 7 bases between them. This CDR3 comprises 13 residues. Here the CDR3 reads CASSMTVNSPLHF. For the CDR3, the DNA is TGTGCCAGTAGTATGACGGTGAATTCACCCCTCCACTTT.

This clonotype occurred many times. The rearrangement uses TRBV10-1 and TRBJ1-1; possibly TRBD1 for D (5 bases). V dropped 0 bases and J dropped 7 bases, with 9 bases sitting between them. CDR1 is WNHNN, CDR2 SYGVQD, per germline (reference sequence). The CDR3 runs 13 residues. The CDR3: CASSESGRNEAFF. The CDR3 bases are TGCGCCAGCAGTGAGTCGGGACGGAATGAAGCTTTCTTT.

In this sample, this clonotype turned up a few times. The V and J genes are TRBV28 and TRBJ2-2; TRBD2 aligns across 14 bases. The ends lost 5 bases at V and 6 bases at J; junction bases unmatched: 5. The CDR3 has 16 amino acids. Germline V gene lookup returns CDR1 MDHEN and CDR2 SYDVKM. CDR3 DNA sequence: TGTGCCAGCAGTCTCAGGACTAGCGGGGGGTCCGGGGAGCTGTTTTTT. This translates into CASSLRTSGGSGELFF.

Concerning this clonotype itself: This may be a read error: a much more frequent sequence differs by one nucleotide. J is TRBJ1-2 and V is TRBV28, with TRBD1 as a possible D gene (5 bases). Looked up from germline, CDR1 is MDHEN and CDR2 is SYDVKM. V gave up 3 bases and J gave up 0 bases, with 14 bases separating them. The CDR3 contains 16 residues. As DNA, the CDR3 is TGTGCCAGCAGTTTCTTAGGGCGGGACCCTAACTATGGCTACACCTTC. Amino acid sequence: CASSFLGRDPNYGYTF.

This clonotype was recorded at least ten times. This chain joins TRBV27 and TRBJ1-2; TRBD1 is a possible D gene (5 bases). This CDR3 comprises 13 residues. Trimming cost V 7 bases and J 8 bases, with 17 bases left between them. The V gene's germline CDR1 is MNHEY and CDR2 SMNVEV (reference sequence). The CDR3 coding sequence is TGTGCCAGCACTAACCGGGACTCCGGGGGCTACACCTTC. It specifies CASTNRDSGGYTF.

This chain links TRBV6-2 or TRBV6-3 with TRBJ2-5, with TRBD1 matching 9 bases. V gave up 1 base and J gave up 5 bases; unmatched junction bases: 8. The germline V gene encodes CDR1 MNHEY and CDR2 SVGEGT. This CDR3 is built from 16 residues. The CDR3 DNA is TGTGCCAGCAGTTACTTCGGACAGGGGAAAGGGGAGACCCAGTACTTC. The encoded protein is CASSYFGQGKGETQYF.

Regarding this clonotype: Just one base apart from a much larger clone, this may be a read error. The chain combines TRBV6-1 with TRBJ2-7, with a possible D match to TRBD2 (6 bases). Germline-derived CDR1 and CDR2 are MNHNS and SASEGT. The CDR3 loop spans 14 amino acids. The CDR3 bases are TGTGCCAGCAGTCCCTACGGGAGTCTTTACGAGCGGTACTTC. Amino acid sequence: CASSPYGSLYERYF.

This clonotype was observed a handful of times. The chain links TRBV27 to TRBJ1-2, with D perhaps matching TRBD1 (6 bases). The germline gives CDR1 MNHEY, CDR2 SMNVEV (reference sequence). The CDR3 has 15 amino acids. V was pared by 3 bases and J by 4 bases, with 15 bases between. The CDR3 loop is CASSFHLTGPYGYTF. For the CDR3, the DNA is TGTGCCAGCAGTTTTCATTTGACAGGACCCTATGGCTACACCTTC.